This T cell receptor beta chain emerged from a study of CD8+ T cells in alopecia areata. Whole-study context: Tofacitinib lasted 6 to 18 months, then 6 months off drug.

Researchers took lesional scalp punch biopsies and peripheral blood from people who were alopecia areata patients. PBMCs provided sorted CD4+ and CD8+ T cells. This clone was recorded once. In germline, CDR1 is LGHNA, CDR2 YNFKEQ. The CDR3 sequence is 14 residues long. V was pared by 0 bases and J by 6 bases, with 10 bases between. Following extraction, RNA underwent reverse transcription to cDNA, which served as the sequencing template. Sequencing used immunoSEQ multiplex PCR; TCRdb keeps in-frame clones, though not all of them. This sample carries 150,000 or so clones, about 89% of them seen once, and the ten largest clones take over 12%.

This clonotype originated in a human donor with alopecia areata. The sequencing used CD8+ T cells sorted from blood, collected at week 0. V gene TRBV4-2 combines with J gene TRBJ2-3; D is uncertain. Here the CDR3 reads CASSQDPGGDTQYF. The CDR3, as DNA: TGTGCCAGCAGCCAAGACCCCGGTGGTGATACGCAGTATTTT.